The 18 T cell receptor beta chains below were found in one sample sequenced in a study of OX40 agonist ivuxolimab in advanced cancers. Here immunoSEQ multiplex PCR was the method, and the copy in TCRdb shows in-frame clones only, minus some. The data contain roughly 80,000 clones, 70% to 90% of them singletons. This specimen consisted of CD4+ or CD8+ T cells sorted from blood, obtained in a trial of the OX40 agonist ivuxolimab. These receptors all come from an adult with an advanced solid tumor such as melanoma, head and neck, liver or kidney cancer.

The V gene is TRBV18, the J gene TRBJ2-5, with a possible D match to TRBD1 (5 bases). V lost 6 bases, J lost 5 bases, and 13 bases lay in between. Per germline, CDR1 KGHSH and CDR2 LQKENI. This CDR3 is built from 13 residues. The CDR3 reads CASSLTVRETQYF. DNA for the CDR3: TGTGCCAGCTCGCTGACAGTCCGGGAGACCCAGTACTTC. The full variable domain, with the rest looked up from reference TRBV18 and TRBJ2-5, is NAGVMQNPRHLVRRRGQEARLRCSPMKGHSHVYWYRQLPEEGLKFMVYLQKENIIDESGMPKERFSAEFPKEGPSILRIQQVVRGDSAAYFCASSLTVRETQYFGPGTRLLVL.

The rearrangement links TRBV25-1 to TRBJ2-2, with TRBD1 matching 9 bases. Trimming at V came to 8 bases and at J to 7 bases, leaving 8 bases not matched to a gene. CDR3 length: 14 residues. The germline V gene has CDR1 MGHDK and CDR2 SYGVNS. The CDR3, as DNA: TGTGCCAGCTTGGGACAGGGAGTTTTCGGGGAGCTGTTTTTT. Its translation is CASLGQGVFGELFF.

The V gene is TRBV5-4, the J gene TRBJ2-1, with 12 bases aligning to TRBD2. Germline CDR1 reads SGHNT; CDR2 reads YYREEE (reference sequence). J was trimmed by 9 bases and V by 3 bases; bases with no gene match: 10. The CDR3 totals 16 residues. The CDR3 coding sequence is TGTGCCAGCAGCTCCTCTCTAGCGGGAGGGCCAGGTGAGCAGTTCTTC. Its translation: CASSSSLAGGPGEQFF.

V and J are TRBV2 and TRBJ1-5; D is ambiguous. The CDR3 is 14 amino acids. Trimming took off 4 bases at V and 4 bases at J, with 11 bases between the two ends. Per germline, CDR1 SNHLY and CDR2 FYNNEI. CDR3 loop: CASSVERQNQPQHF. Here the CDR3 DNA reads TGTGCCAGCAGTGTTGAGAGGCAGAATCAGCCCCAGCATTTT.

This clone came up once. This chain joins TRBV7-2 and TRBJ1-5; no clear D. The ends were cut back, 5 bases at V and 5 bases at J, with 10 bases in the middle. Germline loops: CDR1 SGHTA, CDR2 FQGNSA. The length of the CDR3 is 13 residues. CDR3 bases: TGTGCCAGCAGCGCAGAGAGATATCAGCCCCAGCATTTT. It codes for CASSAERYQPQHF.

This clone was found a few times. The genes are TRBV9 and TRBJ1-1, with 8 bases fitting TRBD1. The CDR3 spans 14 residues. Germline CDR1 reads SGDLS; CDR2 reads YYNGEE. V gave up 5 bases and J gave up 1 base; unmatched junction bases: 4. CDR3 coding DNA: TGTGCCAGCAGACGAGACAGGGGGAACACTGAAGCTTTCTTT. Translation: CASRRDRGNTEAFF.

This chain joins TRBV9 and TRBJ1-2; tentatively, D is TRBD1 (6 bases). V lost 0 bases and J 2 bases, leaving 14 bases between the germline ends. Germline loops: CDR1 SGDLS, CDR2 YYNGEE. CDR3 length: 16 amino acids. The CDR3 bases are TGTGCCAGCAGCGTAGGCCATAGACAGGCGAACTATGGCTACACCTTC. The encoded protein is CASSVGHRQANYGYTF.

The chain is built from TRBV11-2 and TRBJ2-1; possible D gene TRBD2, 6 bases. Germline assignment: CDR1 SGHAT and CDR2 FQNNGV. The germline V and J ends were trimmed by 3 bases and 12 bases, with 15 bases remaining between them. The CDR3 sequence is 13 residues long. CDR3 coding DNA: TGTGCCAGCAGCTTGGGACTTCTACGAATGCAGTTCTTC. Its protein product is CASSLGLLRMQFF.

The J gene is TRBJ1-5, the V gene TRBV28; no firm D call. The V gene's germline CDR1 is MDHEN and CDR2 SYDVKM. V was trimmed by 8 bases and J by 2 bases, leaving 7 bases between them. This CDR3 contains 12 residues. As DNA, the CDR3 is TGTGCCAGCGGGGTAGGCAATCAGCCCCAGCATTTT. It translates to CASGVGNQPQHF.

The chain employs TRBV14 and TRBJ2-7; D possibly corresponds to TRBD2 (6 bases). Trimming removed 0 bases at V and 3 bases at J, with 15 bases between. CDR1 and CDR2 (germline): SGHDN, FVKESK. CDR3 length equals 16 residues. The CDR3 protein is CASSQDLLRGGYEQYF. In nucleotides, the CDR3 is TGTGCCAGCAGCCAAGATCTGCTGCGGGGAGGCTACGAGCAGTACTTC. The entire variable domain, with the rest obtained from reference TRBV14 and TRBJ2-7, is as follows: EAGVTQFPSHSVIEKGQTVTLRCDPISGHDNLYWYRRVMGKEIKFLLHFVKESKQDESGMPNNRFLAERTGGTYSTLKVQPAELEDSGVYFCASSQDLLRGGYEQYFGPGTRLTVT.

This CDR3 is CASSKLAGLKGEQFF. CDR3 nucleotides: TGTGCCAGCAGCAAGCTAGCGGGCCTTAAGGGTGAGCAGTTCTTC. This sequence joins TRBV2 and TRBJ2-1, with TRBD2 matching 8 bases. J lost 9 bases, V lost 6 bases, and 13 bases had no gene match. Germline assignment: CDR1 SNHLY and CDR2 FYNNEI. This CDR3 is built from 15 residues.

The CDR3 coding sequence is TGTGCCAGCAGCTTAAGAGGTGCTGGGTTCTTC. Protein sequence: CASSLRGAGFF. The chain recombines TRBV7-2 with TRBJ2-1, with D hard to call. Germline CDR1 is SGHTA and CDR2 is FQGNSA. V was pared by 2 bases and J by 15 bases, with 11 bases between. The CDR3 extends over 11 amino acids.

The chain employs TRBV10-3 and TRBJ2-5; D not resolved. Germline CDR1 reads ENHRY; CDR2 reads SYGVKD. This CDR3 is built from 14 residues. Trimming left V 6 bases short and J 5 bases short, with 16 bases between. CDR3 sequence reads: CAISTRAAQETQYF. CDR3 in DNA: TGTGCCATCAGCACACGGGCGGCTCAGGAGACCCAGTACTTC.

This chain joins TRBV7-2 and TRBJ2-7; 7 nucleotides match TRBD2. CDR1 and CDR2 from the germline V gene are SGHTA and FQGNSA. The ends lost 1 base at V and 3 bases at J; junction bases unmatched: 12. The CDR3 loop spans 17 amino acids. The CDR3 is CASSLDPLDTGGYEQYF. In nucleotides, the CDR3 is TGTGCCAGCAGCTTAGACCCCCTGGACACGGGGGGCTACGAGCAGTACTTC.

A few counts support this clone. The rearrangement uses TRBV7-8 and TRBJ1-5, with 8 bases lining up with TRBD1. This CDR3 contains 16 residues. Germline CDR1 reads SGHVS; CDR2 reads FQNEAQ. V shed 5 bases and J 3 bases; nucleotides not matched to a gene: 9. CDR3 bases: TGTGCCAGCAGCCGGCGTACAGGGGGAGACAATCAGCCCCAGCATTTT. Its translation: CASSRRTGGDNQPQHF.

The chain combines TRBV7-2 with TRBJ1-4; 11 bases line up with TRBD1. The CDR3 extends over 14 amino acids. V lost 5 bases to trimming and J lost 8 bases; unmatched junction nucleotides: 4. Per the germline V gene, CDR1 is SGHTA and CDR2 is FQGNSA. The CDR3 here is CASSADRGREKLFF. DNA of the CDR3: TGTGCCAGCAGCGCGGACAGGGGGCGCGAAAAACTGTTTTTT.

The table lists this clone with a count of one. The CDR3 protein is CASSYEAGEWDTQYF. In nucleotides, the CDR3 is TGTGCCAGCAGTTACGAAGCGGGAGAATGGGATACGCAGTATTTT. The V and J genes are TRBV6-5 and TRBJ2-3; 8 bases are shared with TRBD2. The CDR3 is 15 residues long. CDR1 and CDR2 (germline): MNHEY, SVGAGI. J was trimmed by 6 bases and V by 2 bases; bases with no gene match: 7.

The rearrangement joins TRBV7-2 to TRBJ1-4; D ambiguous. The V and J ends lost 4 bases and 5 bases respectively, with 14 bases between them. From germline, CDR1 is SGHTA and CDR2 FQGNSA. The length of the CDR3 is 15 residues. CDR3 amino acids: CASSSGGTGNEKLFF. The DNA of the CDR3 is TGTGCCAGCAGCTCCGGAGGCACCGGGAATGAAAAACTGTTTTTT.